This TCR beta chain is from a study of T-cell reconstitution after alpha-beta-depleted transplantation in children. Notes on the study in general: Surviving recipient cells, namely T cells and thymic progenitors, were the source of high day-60 TCRbeta diversity in some patients. Reported findings indicate that, about two months after transplant, alpha-beta T cells came from several hundred expanded clones, which were derived from non-depleted graft cells. At one year after transplant, newly produced T cells mostly accounted for T-cell counts and diversity.

Using unique molecular identifiers, the investigators prepared the TCRbeta library. TCRdb called the PCR reads again in MiXCR, with one record for every CDR3 protein. The sample has about 200,000 distinct CDR3 sequences; approximately 6.8% are singletons. V was cut by 6 bases and J by 4 bases, with 16 bases left in between. Per germline, CDR1 SQVTM and CDR2 ANQGSEA. The CDR3 is made up of 13 amino acids. This clonotype was detected many times. Its antigen is not identified. The clonotype was recovered from a girl under two years old with combined immunodeficiency, due to receive a stem cell transplant. The specimen was PBMCs, collected before TCRalphabeta/CD19-depleted stem cell transplant. The chain combines TRBV29-1 with TRBJ2-7; D perhaps matches TRBD1 (6 bases). The CDR3 region has the DNA TGCAGCGTCGCCCCGGGACACGCTTACGAGCAGTACTTC. It specifies CSVAPGHAYEQYF.